The following is a T cell receptor (beta chain) sequence with its context. Assay used: immunoSEQ multiplex PCR; TCRdb lists only in-frame clones, some missing. Of 25,000 to 35,000 clones listed, approximately 89% are singletons. The sample originates from a study of T cell responses to AZD1222 COVID-19 vaccine. On the study more broadly: Investigators merged groups given second doses at roughly 4 or roughly 12 weeks.

The V gene end was trimmed by 1 base and the J gene end by 6 bases; junction bases not matched to a gene: 4. CDR3 length: 14 amino acids. Germline V lookup: CDR1 SGHVS, CDR2 FQNEAQ. The sequences come from peripheral blood, collected on day 0 of AZD1222 vaccination. The TCR originated in an adult in good health. The chain joins TRBV7-8 to TRBJ2-7; 9 nucleotides line up with TRBD1. The CDR3 DNA reads as TGTGCCAGCAGCTTAGGGGACAGGGTAAGCGAGCAGTACTTC. Protein sequence: CASSLGDRVSEQYF.